The clone carrying this TCR beta chain was observed a few times. This sample is drawn from a study of cytomegalovirus exposure and HLA in healthy donors. Germline CDR1 PRHDT, CDR2 FYEKMQ (reference sequence). V gave up 3 bases and J gave up 2 bases, with 4 bases separating them. The CDR3 length is 12 residues. The primer mix had 60 Vbeta and 13 Jbeta primers. In the authors' methods: As a later analysis found, there were 70 million to 80 million unique TCR beta chains, of which roughly 11 million were shared. The table came from immunoSEQ multiplex PCR; TCRdb's copy has only in-frame clones and leaves some out. V and J calls plus clone size are reproduced from that table; the DNA served to infer D and trimming. The sample contains some 85,000 clones, over 60% of which appear only once.

The rearrangement links TRBV13 to TRBJ1-1; D is undetermined. The sequencing input was PBMCs. This clonotype originated in a middle-aged woman in good health and CMV-seropositive. CDR3 sequence reads: CASSFSNTEAFF. In DNA, the CDR3 is TGTGCCAGCAGCTTCTCCAACACTGAAGCTTTCTTT.